These T cell receptor beta chains were read from a single sample in a study of neoadjuvant nivolumab and ipilimumab in lung cancer. Clones were sequenced by immunoSEQ multiplex PCR, and TCRdb holds only the in-frame ones, with some missing. The sample yields some 6,900 clones, around nine tenths seen once. The sequencing used tumor tissue, collected after neoadjuvant nivolumab, alone or with ipilimumab, at or shortly before surgery. The receptors shown here come from an adult with non-small cell lung cancer. Some clones in this sample may be carry-over from other donors' samples. Each CDR3 is given with its conserved first and last residue. A D gene is named only where the DNA matches it firmly. Expanded clones get a size class; other rows say once, few or many, or leave the size out.

d_call clone_size j_call v_call cdr3_nt cdr3_aa
NA NA TRBJ2-7 TRBV6-8 TGTGCCAGCAGCTACGGGGGTATTAACGAGCAGTACTTC CASSYGGINEQYF
TRBD1 NA TRBJ2-2 TRBV7-2 TGTGCCAGCAGCCCTAGACAGGGGGCGATGACCGGGGAGCTGTTTTTT CASSPRQGAMTGELFF
NA NA TRBJ1-1 TRBV5-1 TGCGCCAGCAAGGAGGGCTTAAACACTGAAGCTTTCTTT CASKEGLNTEAFF
TRBD2 NA TRBJ2-3 TRBV18 TGTGCCAGCTCACCTCGGCAGGGAGGGACAGATACGCAGTATTTT CASSPRQGGTDTQYF
TRBD2 once TRBJ2-7 TRBV27 TGTGCCAGCAGTTTATCACTAGCGGGAGTCTCCTCCTACGAGCAGTACTTC CASSLSLAGVSSYEQYF
NA NA TRBJ1-2 TRBV11-1 TGTGCCAGCAGCTTAACAACCAGGGGAGGCGATGGCTACACCTTC CASSLTTRGGDGYTF
NA NA TRBJ1-2 TRBV13 TGTGCCAGCAGTTCCTTTCACGGCTACACCTTC CASSSFHGYTF
TRBD1 NA TRBJ2-7 TRBV9 TGTGCCAGCAGCCCACGACAGGGGAACTACGAGCAGTACTTC CASSPRQGNYEQYF
NA few TRBJ2-1 TRBV14 TGTGCCAGCAGCCGAGGGGGGAGGTCCTACAATGAGCAGTTCTTC CASSRGGRSYNEQFF
NA NA TRBJ1-2 TRBV6-5 TGTGCCGCCCGGGGGCAGGTCCTTTCTGGCTACACCTTC CAARGQVLSGYTF
TRBD2 NA TRBJ2-1 TRBV18 TGTGCCAGCTCTACCGGGACTAGCGGGGGTAATGAGCAGTTCTTC CASSTGTSGGNEQFF
NA NA TRBJ2-1 TRBV6-5 TGTGCCAGCAGTTACGGTGGATCTAGCTCCTACAATGAGCAGTTCTTC CASSYGGSSSYNEQFF
TRBD2 NA TRBJ2-1 TRBV9 TGTGCCAGCAGCAGACTAGCGGGAGAGGGGGATGAGCAGTTCTTC CASSRLAGEGDEQFF
NA NA TRBJ1-5 TRBV7-9 TGTGCCAGCAGCTTAGAGGTTCAGCCCCAGCATTTT CASSLEVQPQHF
TRBD2 NA TRBJ2-7 TRBV4-3 TGCGCCAGCAGCCATAGAACTAGCGGATACTACGAGCAGTACTTC CASSHRTSGYYEQYF
NA once TRBJ2-1 TRBV10-2 TGCGCCAGCGGCACAGGGTCGGACACAACGATTGAGCAGTTCTTC CASGTGSDTTIEQFF
NA NA TRBJ2-5 TRBV6-6 TGTGCCAGCAGTTCACAGTCCCAAGAGACCCAGTACTTC CASSSQSQETQYF
TRBD1 NA TRBJ2-4 TRBV6-5 TGTGCCAGCAGTGGACAGGGAAACATTCAGTACTTC CASSGQGNIQYF
TRBD2 NA TRBJ2-1 TRBV27 TGTGCCAGCAGTTTATCAACTAGCGGGAGCTCTGAGCAGTTCTTC CASSLSTSGSSEQFF
NA NA TRBJ2-1 TRBV6-1 TGTGCCAGCAGTGAAGTTGCGGCCCTGTACAATGAGCAGTTCTTC CASSEVAALYNEQFF
NA NA TRBJ1-2 TRBV2 TGTGCCAGCAGTGACATAGGAACTAACTATGGCTACACCTTC CASSDIGTNYGYTF
NA few TRBJ1-5 TRBV5-6 TGTGCCAGCAGTACGTTCCAGGGAGGTGGGGATCAGCCCCAGCATTTT CASSTFQGGGDQPQHF
TRBD2 NA TRBJ2-1 TRBV14 TGTGCCAGCAGCCAAGATCTCCTAGCGGGTGAGCAGTTCTTC CASSQDLLAGEQFF
TRBD2 NA TRBJ2-5 TRBV5-6 TGTGCCAGCAGCTTGGAAATAGCGGGAGGCCCATCGGAGACCCAGTACTTC CASSLEIAGGPSETQYF
TRBD2 few TRBJ2-1 TRBV18 TGTGCCAGCTCAACTACCGAAGCGGGAGAGCAGTTCTTC CASSTTEAGEQFF
NA NA TRBJ2-3 TRBV29-1 TGCAGCGGTCAGGAGGGTACGCAGTATTTT CSGQEGTQYF
NA few TRBJ1-2 TRBV14 TGTGCCAGCAGCCCGCTCAGGGAAACGGTGACCTTC CASSPLRETVTF
NA once TRBJ1-2 TRBV25-1 TGTGCCAGCAGTGAATCGGGGGTGGATAGGTATGGCTACACCTTC CASSESGVDRYGYTF
NA NA TRBJ2-5 TRBV6-5 TGTGCCAGCAGTTACAGCGCAGAGGGGACCCAAGAGACCCAGTACTTC CASSYSAEGTQETQYF
NA once TRBJ2-6 TRBV10-3 TGTGCCATCAGTGGGGAGTTTGGAACTGGGGCCAACGTCCTGACTTTC CAISGEFGTGANVLTF
NA NA TRBJ1-2 TRBV5-1 TGCGCCAGCAACTTGGGGGCCGTCTATGGCTACACCTTC CASNLGAVYGYTF
TRBD1 NA TRBJ1-5 TRBV7-9 TGTGCCAGCAGCTTCGACAGGGGACGGAGTCAGCCCCAGCATTTT CASSFDRGRSQPQHF
TRBD2 NA TRBJ2-7 TRBV4-3 TGCGCCAGCAGCCGCCTGCCCGGGGGGGGATCCGAGCAGTACTTC CASSRLPGGGSEQYF
NA NA TRBJ1-5 TRBV10-3 TGTGCCATCAGTGCGGGGGAAAGGACTAATCAGCCCCAGCATTTT CAISAGERTNQPQHF
NA NA TRBJ2-3 TRBV30 TGTGCCTGGAGTGACAAAAACACAGATACGCAGTATTTT CAWSDKNTDTQYF
TRBD2 NA TRBJ2-7 TRBV5-4 TGTGCCAGCAGCCATACTAGCGTCTCCGAGCAGTACTTC CASSHTSVSEQYF
NA NA TRBJ2-7 TRBV5-6 TGTGCCAGCAGCTTCGTCTCTTCCTACGAGCAGTACTTC CASSFVSSYEQYF
NA NA TRBJ1-4 TRBV7-9 TGTGCCAGCAGCTTAGCAGGGGGAGGGAATGAAAAACTGTTTTTT CASSLAGGGNEKLFF
NA NA TRBJ2-7 TRBV6-5 TGTGCCAGCAGTTACTCGCTTATGGGGGACGAGCAGTACTTC CASSYSLMGDEQYF
NA NA TRBJ1-1 TRBV5-6 TGTGCCAGCAGCTCCGGAGCAGCTTCAAACACTGAAGCTTTCTTT CASSSGAASNTEAFF
NA NA TRBJ2-3 TRBV7-9 TGTGCCAGCAGCCCCAGGTCGAGCACAGATACGCAGTATTTT CASSPRSSTDTQYF
NA NA TRBJ2-2 TRBV10-3 TGTGCCATCAGTGAGTCGTTTGGGACCGGGGAGCTGTTTTTT CAISESFGTGELFF
NA NA TRBJ2-7 TRBV5-6 TGTGCCAGCAGCTTGGCCCGACTTCTCGGGGCAGAAAACGACTACGAGCAGTACTTC CASSLARLLGAENDYEQYF
NA NA TRBJ2-1 TRBV2 TGTGCCAGCCTACTAAGGAATCCGGGACAAAACAATGAGCAGTTCTTC CASLLRNPGQNNEQFF
NA NA TRBJ2-1 TRBV10-3 TGTGCCATCAGTGATGTGGGACTCAGGGGGTACAATGAGCAGTTCTTC CAISDVGLRGYNEQFF
NA NA TRBJ2-3 TRBV10-3 TGTGCCATCAGTAATCCGAGGCAGCTGGATACGCAGTATTTT CAISNPRQLDTQYF
NA NA TRBJ1-1 TRBV29-1 TGCAGCGTGCAGGGAGATGTGAACACTGAAGCTTTCTTT CSVQGDVNTEAFF
NA NA TRBJ2-1 TRBV7-2 TGTGCCAGCACCCCCGGGGGCTCCGTTGGGGGGAATGAGCAGTTCTTC CASTPGGSVGGNEQFF
TRBD2 NA TRBJ2-1 TRBV13 TGTGCCAGCAGCTTAGAGGGAGGGAATGAGCAGTTCTTC CASSLEGGNEQFF
NA few TRBJ2-7 TRBV6-6 TGTGCCAGCAGTTTGGTCCAGGGAACCTACGAGCAGTACTTC CASSLVQGTYEQYF
NA NA TRBJ2-1 TRBV29-1 TGCAGCGTTGAACAGCGGGACAATGAGCAGTTCTTC CSVEQRDNEQFF
NA NA TRBJ2-3 TRBV11-1 TGTGCCAGCAGCCTCGTCGGGGGACTGACGCAGTATTTT CASSLVGGLTQYF
NA once TRBJ2-7 TRBV2 TGTGCCAGCAGTGATGATGTGATCTCTTACGAGCAGTACTTC CASSDDVISYEQYF
NA once TRBJ1-2 TRBV4-1 TGCGCCAGCAGCCAAGAGGCCCGCTCCTATGGCTACACCTTC CASSQEARSYGYTF